This T cell receptor beta chain was sequenced during a study of CD8+CD57+ T cells in acquired aplastic anemia. This CDR3 has 13 residues. V was trimmed by 7 bases and J by 6 bases, leaving 15 bases between them. Per the germline V gene, CDR1 is SGHDN and CDR2 is FVKESK. This clonotype was detected ten times or more. Its matching antigen is unknown. General study results and limits: Overlap between patients and controls comprised 25 to 35 CD8+ CDR3 sequences. Patients showed no significant difference from controls in CD8+ Simpson's diversity.

All patients picked for sequencing had shown, by flow cytometry, an expansion of CD8+CD57+ cells. The enrolled patients all had severe acquired aplastic anemia. Untreated patients provided the blood samples, with no therapy given before sampling. Investigators profiled TCR beta VDJ and CDR3 from genomic DNA template. MiXCR was run by TCRdb on the reads, yielding one entry per CDR3 protein. This sample has 400,000 to 600,000 distinct CDR3 sequences, with approximately 32% found just once. The chain has TRBV14 and TRBJ1-1, with D unresolved. The TCR was taken from a human donor with aplastic anemia. The material sequenced was sorted CD4+, CD8+, or CD8+CD57+ T cells (not recorded which) from PBMCs. CDR3 DNA sequence: TGTGCCAGCACATTAAGCGTGGGTGCTGAAGCTTTCTTT. This gives the protein CASTLSVGAEAFF.